This is a list of T cell receptor beta chains from one sample in a study of OX40 agonist ivuxolimab in advanced cancers. Here immunoSEQ multiplex PCR was the method, and the copy in TCRdb shows in-frame clones only, minus some. Of 35,000 to 45,000 clones listed, about 84% are singletons. The specimen was CD4+ or CD8+ T cells sorted from blood, collected in a trial of the OX40 agonist ivuxolimab. These receptors were taken from an adult with an advanced solid tumor such as melanoma, head and neck, liver or kidney cancer. CDR3s include the opening cysteine and the closing phenylalanine or tryptophan. D genes are given only for firm matches. Rows may omit the clone size; those that give it use once, few, many or a size class.

d_call j_call clone_size cdr3_length v_call cdr3_aa cdr3_nt
. TRBJ1-4 . 15 TRBV5-5 CASSFMGGSNEKLFF TGTGCCAGCAGCTTCATGGGTGGGTCTAATGAAAAACTGTTTTTT
. TRBJ1-5 . 13 TRBV6-5 CASSYSGVQPQHF TGTGCCAGCAGTTACTCGGGGGTTCAGCCCCAGCATTTT
. TRBJ2-7 . 14 TRBV5-1 CASSSAGSVYEQYF TGCGCCAGCAGCTCGGCGGGGTCGGTCTACGAGCAGTACTTC
TRBD1 TRBJ1-5 . 15 TRBV15 CATSSTGTASPPQHF TGTGCCACCAGCAGTACCGGGACAGCCTCTCCGCCCCAGCATTTT
TRBD1 TRBJ2-7 . 17 TRBV7-9 CASSRETGALGSYEQYF TGTGCCAGCAGCCGTGAGACAGGGGCTTTGGGGTCCTACGAGCAGTACTTC
TRBD2 TRBJ2-3 . 17 TRBV7-9 CASSSPLAGGPWDTQYF TGTGCCAGCAGCTCCCCTCTAGCGGGAGGGCCTTGGGATACGCAGTATTTT
. TRBJ1-1 . 15 TRBV7-6 CASSLVDSGNTEAFF TGTGCCAGCAGCTTAGTCGACAGTGGTAACACTGAAGCTTTCTTT
. TRBJ1-3 . 16 TRBV6-6 CASSLSPDSPGNTIYF TGTGCCAGCAGTTTAAGTCCGGATAGTCCTGGAAACACCATATATTTT
. TRBJ1-1 . 11 TRBV5-5 CASRDPGIAFF TGTGCCAGCAGGGACCCGGGAATTGCTTTCTTT
TRBD2 TRBJ2-1 . 16 TRBV13 CASSPTGTSGRHEQFF TGTGCCAGCAGCCCCACCGGGACTAGCGGGAGGCATGAGCAGTTCTTC
. TRBJ1-2 . 14 TRBV5-6 CASSLGGNPYGYTF TGTGCCAGCAGCTTAGGAGGGAACCCCTATGGCTACACCTTC
TRBD2 TRBJ2-3 once 16 TRBV28 CASSLTAGVSTDTQYF TGTGCCAGCAGTTTAACAGCGGGAGTAAGCACAGATACGCAGTATTTT
. TRBJ2-7 . 14 TRBV13 CASSLGQGFHEQYF TGTGCCAGCAGCTTAGGACAGGGTTTCCACGAGCAGTACTTC
TRBD2 TRBJ2-7 . 14 TRBV2 CASSSSGRINEQYF TGTGCCAGCTCGAGTAGCGGGAGAATAAACGAGCAGTACTTC
TRBD1 TRBJ1-2 . 18 TRBV27 CASSITYEGAKGKSGYTF TGTGCCAGCAGCATCACTTATGAGGGGGCGAAGGGTAAAAGTGGCTACACCTTC
TRBD2 TRBJ2-7 . 15 TRBV13 CASSLGASGRDEQYF TGTGCCAGCAGCTTAGGGGCTAGCGGGAGGGACGAGCAGTACTTC
. TRBJ2-5 few 14 TRBV27 CASSLVQAQETQYF TGTGCCAGCAGTTTAGTGCAGGCCCAAGAGACCCAGTACTTC
. TRBJ2-3 . 15 TRBV6-5 CASSESRTYTDTQYF TGTGCCAGCAGCGAAAGCAGGACTTACACAGATACGCAGTATTTT
. TRBJ1-5 . 15 TRBV2 CASSGTGYSNQPQHF TGTGCCAGCAGTGGCACAGGTTATAGCAATCAGCCCCAGCATTTT
. TRBJ2-1 . 16 TRBV5-4 CASSRKGSPSYNEQFF TGTGCCAGCAGCCGGAAGGGGTCCCCTTCCTACAATGAGCAGTTCTTC
. TRBJ1-5 . 13 TRBV28 CASSLPSDQPQHF TGTGCCAGCAGTCTCCCCTCGGACCAGCCCCAGCATTTT
. TRBJ1-1 once 11 TRBV19 CASSITTQAFF TGTGCCAGTAGTATAACAACCCAAGCTTTCTTT
TRBD2 TRBJ2-3 . 17 TRBV9 CASSVEGSGASTDTQYF TGTGCCAGCAGCGTAGAAGGTAGCGGGGCGAGCACAGATACGCAGTATTTT
. TRBJ1-6 . 15 TRBV11-3 CASSPARGSNSPLHF TGTGCCAGCAGCCCCGCACGGGGGTCCAATTCACCCCTCCACTTT
TRBD2 TRBJ2-3 . 15 TRBV28 CASSPTSGSTDTQYF TGTGCCAGCAGTCCAACTAGCGGCAGCACAGATACGCAGTATTTT